This T cell receptor beta chain was identified during a study of shared clonotypes between healthy human individuals. The CDR3 is 14 residues long. V gave up 3 bases and J gave up 2 bases; unmatched junction bases: 2. Germline V gene data show CDR1 as SGDLS and CDR2 as YYNGEE. The table came from immunoSEQ multiplex PCR; TCRdb's copy has only in-frame clones and leaves some out. The table lists about 2.1 million clones, about 93% of them singletons. Only CD45RO-negative cells positively selected for CCR7 counted as naive CD8 cells, so terminally differentiated effector memory CD45RA+ cells were excluded. As for this clone: The sample holds other DNA sequences that translate to the same CDR3.

The clonotype originates from a man in his late teens or twenties in good health. Some clones in this sample may be carry-over from other donors' samples. Material for sequencing was naive CD8+ T cells from PBMCs. This chain uses TRBV9 with TRBJ2-7; 10 bases agree with TRBD1. This CDR3 reads CASSEGTGAYEQYF. The DNA of the CDR3 is TGTGCCAGCAGCGAAGGGACAGGGGCCTACGAGCAGTACTTC.